The source of this TCR beta chain is a study of T cell repertoires in aging, cancer and after chemotherapy (dated by TCRdb to about 2019). About the investigation overall: Donors were distributed across six age groups ranging from 30 or younger to 70 or older, with at least three individuals included per group. The study profiled peripheral blood TCR beta repertoires from healthy donors and cancer patients to examine immunoaging and T cell reconstitution after chemotherapy. Roughly 9 million TCR reads were contained in the full dataset. Healthy donor control TCR repertoires were recorded over several months to years and showed clear clonal overlap across re-sampling. A cohort of under 250 cancer patients (over 90 with hematological and 110 to 140 with solid cancers) was assembled, and under 100 healthy donors were included as a reference group.

Genomic DNA extracted from peripheral blood, rather than sorted cells or RNA, was used as the source for amplification of TCR beta rearrangements. The research as a whole found: The authors noted that the repertoire data do not allow conclusions about immunological memory after chemotherapy. Declining TCR diversity with age in healthy donors was mainly explained by loss of richness; in cancer patients, loss of evenness also contributed. Compared with age-matched healthy donors, untreated patients with either hematological or solid cancers had significantly lower TCR diversity in the blood along with higher clonality. Median generation probability increased over the chemotherapy interval in both cancer cohorts, suggesting repertoire reconstitution through rebound thymic output.

A few counts support this clonotype. Its antigen specificity is not known. No qualities accompany the bases; no much larger clone lies one base away. Rearranged TRB sequences spanning V, D and J segments were amplified by multiplex touch-down PCR using a mixed TRB-A/B primer pool. Illumina adapters and sample indices were added to the amplicons in two consecutive PCR reactions performed with Phusion HS II polymerase. The amplicons were purified from gel with the NucleoSpin Gel and PCR Clean-up kit and then assessed with Qubit and an Agilent 2100 Bioanalyzer. The libraries were sequenced on an Illumina MiSeq with 600-cycle, single-indexed, paired-end runs. In the original analysis: TRB sequences were processed with MiXCR versions 2.12 and 3.0.5. Each unique CDR3 nucleotide sequence counted as one clone, and only productive sequences with at least two reads were retained. Repertoire metrics included Shannon diversity, evenness, clonality (one minus evenness), and alpha-parameterized diversity profiles from alpha 0 to 5. The IGoR algorithm was used to calculate generation probabilities of clones in the paired pre- and post-chemotherapy samples. Using fastp trimming at Q25 and MiXCR clonotype assembly, TCRdb reanalyzed the public sequencing data and kept in-frame beta chains. When rows share a CDR3 protein, they turn into one entry using the most common DNA and genes. The V and J calls were not made by the authors but by TCRdb's processing. This sample has several thousand distinct CDR3 sequences in its table, and roughly 25% of those were observed once. 9.7% of the sample belongs to the ten largest clones.

The germline V gene sets CDR1 to SGHRS and CDR2 to YFSETQ. The CDR3, from cysteine to phenylalanine, totals 17 residues. The CDR3 DNA has 51 bases and is translated from base 1. Trimmed from V: 4 bases; trimmed from J: 6 bases; junction bases lacking a gene match: 16. The sample was blood. The receptor's source is a human donor in good health. The chain links TRBV5-1 with TRBJ1-1, with 9 bases in between that match TRBD1. The nucleotide sequence reads TGCGCCAGCAGCGATACCGGGACAGGGAGGAGAACGGCTGAAGCTTTCTTT. Its amino acids are CASSDTGTGRRTAEAFF.